This T cell receptor beta chain is from a study of T cell responses to AZD1222 COVID-19 vaccine. The germline gives CDR1 KGHSH, CDR2 LQKENI. Unmatched junction bases numbered 9, after V lost 3 bases and J lost 6 bases. CDR3 length equals 16 residues. Profiled with immunoSEQ multiplex PCR; TCRdb holds only in-frame clones, not every one. Found here are 80,000 to 90,000 clones, about 89% of them singletons; the top ten hold 4% to 5%. Source: peripheral blood, taken 28 days after the second AZD1222 dose. This chain connects TRBV18 to TRBJ1-2, with 11 positions matching TRBD1. The TCR was taken from an adult who received the AZD1222 COVID-19 vaccine. CDR3 protein: CASSPGTGGSGHGYTF. CDR3 nucleotides: TGTGCCAGCTCACCTGGGACAGGGGGATCCGGCCATGGCTACACCTTC.